The rows below give T cell receptor beta chains drawn from one sample of a study of a mutant IDH1 vaccine in newly diagnosed glioma. These receptors have no known antigen. The assay was immunoSEQ multiplex PCR, and TCRdb's table has in-frame clones only and misses some. This table holds about 50,000 clones, almost 95% found once. Material: PBMCs, obtained from a glioma patient whose treatment included an IDH1 peptide vaccine. All receptors derive from a man aged 50 to 60 with glioma. Each CDR3 is given with its conserved first and last residue. The D gene is left open where the match is weak. Clone size is shown for a subset of rows, as once, few, many or a class of expanded clone.

d_gene: -
j_gene: TRBJ2-7
v_gene: TRBV15
abundance: -
CDR3nt: TGTGCCACCAGCAGAGATCTCCAGGAGGTCCACGAGCAGTACTTC
CDR3aa: CATSRDLQEVHEQYF

d_gene: -
j_gene: TRBJ2-1
v_gene: TRBV4-1
abundance: -
CDR3nt: TGCGCCAGCAGCCCAAGTGAGGTAGTTGAGCAGTTCTTC
CDR3aa: CASSPSEVVEQFF

d_gene: TRBD2
j_gene: TRBJ2-2
v_gene: TRBV6-1
abundance: -
CDR3nt: TGTGCCACCGGTGAACTAGCGGGGATCACCGGGGAGCTGTTTTTT
CDR3aa: CATGELAGITGELFF

d_gene: -
j_gene: TRBJ2-7
v_gene: TRBV27
abundance: -
CDR3nt: TGTGCCAGCAGTTCGGGACGGTCACACTACGAGCAGTACTTC
CDR3aa: CASSSGRSHYEQYF

d_gene: -
j_gene: TRBJ2-3
v_gene: TRBV2
abundance: -
CDR3nt: TGTGCCGGCAGTGTGGAGGGTGGGTCTGACACAGATACGCAGTATTTT
CDR3aa: CAGSVEGGSDTDTQYF

d_gene: TRBD1
j_gene: TRBJ2-6
v_gene: TRBV10-2
abundance: -
CDR3nt: TGCGCCAGCAGGAAGACAGGGGGCAACCTCTCTGGGGCCAACGTCCTGACTTTC
CDR3aa: CASRKTGGNLSGANVLTF

d_gene: TRBD1
j_gene: TRBJ1-5
v_gene: TRBV5-6
abundance: -
CDR3nt: TGTGCCAGCAGCTGGGGGGGAGACAGGGTCGGCAATCAGCCCCAGCATTTT
CDR3aa: CASSWGGDRVGNQPQHF

d_gene: TRBD1
j_gene: TRBJ1-2
v_gene: TRBV27
abundance: -
CDR3nt: TGTGCCAGCAGTCCGCTCCGGGACAGGGAAGGCTACACCTTC
CDR3aa: CASSPLRDREGYTF

d_gene: -
j_gene: TRBJ2-7
v_gene: TRBV6-6
abundance: once
CDR3nt: TGTGCCAGCAGTTACTCCAGAGTAGAATACTACGAGCAGTACTTC
CDR3aa: CASSYSRVEYYEQYF

d_gene: -
j_gene: TRBJ1-1
v_gene: TRBV7-9
abundance: -
CDR3nt: TGTGCCAGCAGCCACATCGACAGTAGAGGGACTGAAGCTTTCTTT
CDR3aa: CASSHIDSRGTEAFF

d_gene: TRBD1
j_gene: TRBJ2-7
v_gene: TRBV10-3
abundance: -
CDR3nt: TGTGCCATCAGTCGGGACAGTTCCTACGAGCAGTACTTC
CDR3aa: CAISRDSSYEQYF

d_gene: TRBD2
j_gene: TRBJ2-7
v_gene: TRBV13
abundance: -
CDR3nt: TGTGCCAGCAGCTCAACTAGCGGGAGATACGAGCAGTACTTC
CDR3aa: CASSSTSGRYEQYF

d_gene: TRBD1
j_gene: TRBJ1-1
v_gene: TRBV19
abundance: -
CDR3nt: TGTGCCAGTAGTATAGGGACAGGGACCGGGACTGAAGCTTTCTTT
CDR3aa: CASSIGTGTGTEAFF

d_gene: -
j_gene: TRBJ1-3
v_gene: TRBV30
abundance: -
CDR3nt: TGTGCCTGGGACACTGGGACTGGAAACACCATATATTTT
CDR3aa: CAWDTGTGNTIYF

d_gene: -
j_gene: TRBJ1-2
v_gene: TRBV4-3
abundance: once
CDR3nt: TGCGCCAGCAGTAGGGGTGTCTATGGCTACACCTTC
CDR3aa: CASSRGVYGYTF

d_gene: TRBD2
j_gene: TRBJ2-7
v_gene: TRBV5-1
abundance: -
CDR3nt: TGCGCCAGCAGCTTAGGTGCTAGCGGGAGTTTTGTCTCCTACGAGCAGTACTTC
CDR3aa: CASSLGASGSFVSYEQYF

d_gene: -
j_gene: TRBJ2-1
v_gene: TRBV10-1
abundance: -
CDR3nt: TGCGCCAGCAGTGAGGACAATGAGCAGTTCTTC
CDR3aa: CASSEDNEQFF

d_gene: -
j_gene: TRBJ1-2
v_gene: TRBV7-8
abundance: -
CDR3nt: TGTGCCAGCAGCCCTCGATCTGGGGGGGATGGAAAGTATGGCTACACCTTC
CDR3aa: CASSPRSGGDGKYGYTF

d_gene: TRBD1
j_gene: TRBJ1-5
v_gene: TRBV19
abundance: -
CDR3nt: TGTGCCAGTAGTATAGGTTCAGGGGGGGATCAGCCCCAGCATTTT
CDR3aa: CASSIGSGGDQPQHF

d_gene: TRBD1
j_gene: TRBJ2-7
v_gene: TRBV5-4
abundance: -
CDR3nt: TGTGCCAGCAGCGGTGGGACAGGGGCGCGCGGGAGACCCTACGAGCAGTACTTC
CDR3aa: CASSGGTGARGRPYEQYF

d_gene: -
j_gene: TRBJ2-2
v_gene: TRBV9
abundance: -
CDR3nt: TGTGCCAGCAGTTTTAGACAGCCCAACACCGGGGAGCTGTTTTTT
CDR3aa: CASSFRQPNTGELFF

d_gene: -
j_gene: TRBJ2-2
v_gene: TRBV5-4
abundance: -
CDR3nt: TGTGCCAGCAGCTTGAACAGGGTCAGCACCGGGGAGCTGTTTTTT
CDR3aa: CASSLNRVSTGELFF

d_gene: -
j_gene: TRBJ2-7
v_gene: TRBV30
abundance: -
CDR3nt: TGTGCCTGGAGTGTGGGGGGGGGCGCGGACGAGCAGTACTTC
CDR3aa: CAWSVGGGADEQYF

d_gene: -
j_gene: TRBJ2-1
v_gene: TRBV6-6
abundance: -
CDR3nt: TGTGCCAGCAGTTACATCGGCAGGGGTGTTCTCAATGAGCAGTTCTTC
CDR3aa: CASSYIGRGVLNEQFF

d_gene: -
j_gene: TRBJ1-5
v_gene: TRBV7-2
abundance: -
CDR3nt: TGTGCCAGCAGCTTAGGACAGTATAGCAATCAGCCCCAGCATTTT
CDR3aa: CASSLGQYSNQPQHF

d_gene: -
j_gene: TRBJ2-4
v_gene: TRBV2
abundance: few
CDR3nt: TGTGCCAGCATGCAAGAAAACATTCAGTACTTC
CDR3aa: CASMQENIQYF

d_gene: -
j_gene: TRBJ1-1
v_gene: TRBV5-1
abundance: -
CDR3nt: TGCGCCAGCAGCTTGAAAGGGATTTCTGAAGCTTTCTTT
CDR3aa: CASSLKGISEAFF

d_gene: -
j_gene: TRBJ2-2
v_gene: TRBV4-3
abundance: medium-sized
CDR3nt: TGCGCCAGCAGCCAAGATTCGGCGGGGACCGGGGAGCTGTTTTTT
CDR3aa: CASSQDSAGTGELFF